This T cell receptor (beta chain) appears in the sequencing data of a study of blood T cell repertoires in COVID-19. Study at large: PBMCs, B-cell-depleted T cells, or T cells were the source of the cDNA or gDNA that made up the material.

Repertoires were generated with immunoSEQ multiplex PCR, while TCRdb's copy carries only in-frame clones and drops some. The table lists around 35,000 clones, about 85% of them singletons, with roughly 7% in the top ten. V lost 3 bases, J lost 0 bases, and 12 bases lay in between. The CDR3 sequence is 15 residues long. Germline V gene sequence: CDR1 SGHDT, CDR2 YYEEEE. The V call is TRBV5-6, the J call TRBJ1-1; D unresolved. The receptor comes from a human donor in a cohort sampled during active COVID-19. Sequenced sample: peripheral blood. DNA for the CDR3: TGTGCCAGCAGCTCACTCGGACTGCTGAACACTGAAGCTTTCTTT. Translated, it gives CASSSLGLLNTEAFF.